The 21 T cell receptor beta chains presented below share a single source sample, sequenced in a study of beta chain features in type 1 diabetes (dated by TCRdb to the late 2010s). These receptors have no known antigen. The library was obtained by the immunoSEQ multiplex PCR assay. All of the isolated RNA was reverse transcribed with the High Capacity cDNA Reverse Transcription Kit, so expressed TCRB transcripts were sequenced. What TCRdb holds here is the immuneACCESS table cut down to in-frame rearrangements. Part of the clones is not present; checked against another copy, under half of the missing clones reflect an unresolved V gene, and the others are unexplained. This sample is represented by 250,000 to 300,000 clones; about 23% of them were singletons. The ten top clones hold about 0.011% of the sample. What the authors observed across the whole study: Type 1 diabetes patients showed a moderate but significant shortening of TCRB CDR3 length in all four CD4+ subsets.

What was sequenced was naive CD4+ T cells from blood. Read against the paper, the sample's cell subset or site label means: true naive CD4+ T cells. Receptors originate from a woman in her twenties or thirties with type 1 diabetes.

This clone has more than one count but fewer than ten. The chain joins TRBV29-1 to TRBJ2-7; TRBD1 matches at 7 bases. The V gene's germline CDR1 is SQVTM and CDR2 ANQGSEA. The CDR3 consists of 13 residues. V lost 0 bases to trimming and J lost 11 bases; unmatched junction nucleotides: 10. The DNA for the CDR3 is TGCAGCGTTGAAGATCAAACAGGGGCCAAAAAGTACTTC. Its protein product is CSVEDQTGAKKYF.

This clone occurred a few times. The V gene is TRBV30, the J gene TRBJ2-3; D gene uncertain. With 4 bases removed from V and 11 bases from J, the gap between germline ends came to 19 bases. CDR1 and CDR2 from the germline V gene are GTSNPN and SVGIG (reference sequence). The CDR3 runs to 13 residues. The CDR3 DNA reads as TGTGCCTGGAACCACCCCCCGCGAAGACAGCAGTATTTT. This encodes CAWNHPPRRQQYF.

This clone was seen a few times. J is TRBJ2-7 and V is TRBV29-1; 7 positions match TRBD1. This CDR3 region has 11 residues. In germline, CDR1 is SQVTM, CDR2 ANQGSEA. V trimming: 5 bases; J trimming: 6 bases; junction bases outside the gene matches: 4. The CDR3 DNA is TGCAGCGTTTACAGGGGTCCCGAGCAGTACTTC. Translated, it gives CSVYRGPEQYF.

This clone has just a few counts. This chain connects TRBV7-3 to TRBJ2-3; tentatively, D is TRBD2 (5 bases). Germline V gene lookup returns CDR1 SGHTA and CDR2 FQGTGA. The CDR3 is 14 residues long. The V and J ends lost 5 bases and 3 bases respectively, with 12 bases between them. The CDR3 loop is CASSRTAGTDTQYF. As DNA, the CDR3 is TGTGCCAGCAGCCGAACGGCGGGTACAGATACGCAGTATTTT.

This clone was picked up a small number of times. The genes are TRBV2 and TRBJ2-5; maybe TRBD2 (6 bases). Germline CDR1 and CDR2: SNHLY and FYNNEI. The CDR3 runs 14 residues. V lost 2 bases and J lost 2, with 9 bases in between. CDR3: CASSESGVQETQYF. DNA for the CDR3: TGTGCCAGCAGTGAATCGGGGGTGCAAGAGACCCAGTACTTC.

The chain carries TRBV18 and TRBJ2-1; 8 nucleotides match TRBD2. The V gene's germline CDR1 is KGHSH and CDR2 LQKENI. This CDR3 is 16 amino acids long. V shed 2 bases and J 4 bases; nucleotides not matched to a gene: 7. CDR3 loop: CASSPNLSGSYNEQFF. Written as DNA, the CDR3 is TGTGCCAGCTCACCAAACCTGAGCGGGAGTTACAATGAGCAGTTCTTC.

The rearrangement uses TRBV4-1 and TRBJ1-2; TRBD1 matches 11 bases. J gave up 3 bases and V 5 bases, and 5 bases lay outside the gene matches. This CDR3 region has 15 residues. Germline CDR1 and CDR2: MGHRA and YSYEKL. In DNA, the CDR3 is TGCGCCAGCAGCTTCGGACAGGGGGCTGACTATGGCTACACCTTC. Protein product: CASSFGQGADYGYTF.

This clone was counted only a few times. The sample has other DNA sequences that encode this CDR3 too. This chain links TRBV10-3 with TRBJ2-7; TRBD2 is a possible D gene (5 bases). Trimming took off 0 bases at V and 5 bases at J, with 8 bases between the two ends. This CDR3 contains 13 residues. CDR1 is ENHRY and CDR2 is SYGVKD in the germline V gene. The CDR3 nucleotides read TGTGCCATCAGTGAGTCGAGGGTGGACGAGCAGTACTTC. This translates into CAISESRVDEQYF.

The chain combines TRBV10-2 with TRBJ2-1; D not resolved. Germline CDR1 and CDR2: WSHSY and SAAADI. V was pared by 3 bases and J by 5 bases, with 5 bases between. This CDR3 comprises 12 residues. The CDR3 spells CASSDRNNEQFF. The CDR3 bases are TGCGCCAGCAGTGATAGAAACAATGAGCAGTTCTTC.

The chain combines TRBV30 with TRBJ2-5; the D gene is possibly TRBD2 (6 bases). Germline CDR1 is GTSNPN and CDR2 is SVGIG (reference sequence). The CDR3 has 12 residues. Trimming took off 7 bases at V and 1 base at J, with 10 bases between the two ends. The CDR3 bases are TGTGCCTCTGGAGGGCCCCAAGAGACCCAGTACTTC. The encoded protein is CASGGPQETQYF. Full variable domain (rest looked up from reference TRBV30 and TRBJ2-5): SQTIHQWPATLVQPVGSPLSLECTVEGTSNPNLYWYRQAAGRGLQLLFYSVGIGQISSEVPQNLSASRPQDRQFILSSKKLLLSDSGFYLCASGGPQETQYFGPGTRLLVL.

This clone has only one observation. The chain combines TRBV7-3 with TRBJ2-3, with D possibly being TRBD1 (5 bases). Trimming stripped 2 bases from V and 4 bases from J, with 13 bases between. This CDR3 contains 15 residues. CDR1 SGHTA and CDR2 FQGTGA come from the germline V gene. The CDR3 DNA reads TGTGCCAGCAGCTTAGGCGGACAAACATCAGATACGCAGTATTTT. This sequence encodes CASSLGGQTSDTQYF.

The count of this clone is one. The chain carries TRBV29-1 and TRBJ1-3; perhaps TRBD1 as D (6 bases). Germline values: CDR1 SQVTM, CDR2 ANQGSEA. This CDR3 contains 14 residues. V was cut by 6 bases and J by 0 bases, with 12 bases left in between. In nucleotides, the CDR3 is TGCAGCGTGGGGGACATAAGCTCTGGAAACACCATATATTTT. Amino acid sequence: CSVGDISSGNTIYF.

This clone was detected a few times. The chain joins TRBV29-1 to TRBJ2-5, with D possibly TRBD2 on 6 matching bases. This CDR3 has 13 amino acids. The V gene's germline CDR1 is SQVTM and CDR2 ANQGSEA. V was pared by 6 bases and J by 4 bases, with 15 bases between. CDR3: CSVAYSGTETQYF. The CDR3 DNA sequence: TGCAGCGTCGCCTATAGCGGAACAGAGACCCAGTACTTC.

In its sample, this clone was seen a few times. The chain links TRBV12-5 to TRBJ2-3, with 8 bases lining up with TRBD2. J was trimmed by 5 bases and V by 6 bases; bases with no gene match: 4. Per the germline V gene, CDR1 is LGHNT and CDR2 is FRNRAP. This CDR3 comprises 13 residues. In nucleotides, the CDR3 is TGTGCTAGTGGCCAGACTAGCGAAGATACGCAGTATTTT. It yields the protein CASGQTSEDTQYF.

This clone was seen more than once but under ten times. This chain uses TRBV1 with TRBJ2-3; the table names TRBD2, a call not compared with the DNA. TRBV1 is labeled a pseudogene. This CDR3 has 11 amino acids. CDR3 sequence (DNA): TGCACCAGCAGCCAACCTAATACGCAGTATTTT. Translation gives CTSSQPNTQYF.

This chain connects TRBV2 to TRBJ2-3; no definite D call. Germline assignment: CDR1 SNHLY and CDR2 FYNNEI. V was trimmed by 1 base and J by 6 bases, leaving 5 bases between them. The CDR3 consists of 12 residues. CDR3 DNA: TGTGCCAGCAGTGAAGGGGCCGATACGCAGTATTTT. It specifies CASSEGADTQYF. Looking up the rest from reference TRBV2 and TRBJ2-3 gives the full variable domain: EPEVTQTPSHQVTQMGQEVILRCVPISNHLYFYWYRQILGQKVEFLVSFYNNEISEKSEIFDDQFSVERPDGSNFTLKIRSTKLEDSAMYFCASSEGADTQYFGPGTRLTVL.

The genes are TRBV28 and TRBJ2-7; 8 nucleotides match TRBD2. The germline CDR1 and CDR2 sequences are MDHEN and SYDVKM. The CDR3 runs to 14 residues. V lost 4 bases, J lost 1 base, and 3 bases stayed unmatched. The CDR3 loop reads CASSSTSGSYEQYF. The CDR3 DNA follows: TGTGCCAGCAGTTCTACTAGCGGATCCTACGAGCAGTACTTC.

In its sample, this clone was seen a few times. The chain uses TRBV30 and TRBJ2-7; 8 nucleotides match TRBD1. The CDR3 loop spans 14 amino acids. Germline assignment: CDR1 GTSNPN and CDR2 SVGIG (reference sequence). V was clipped by 2 bases and J by 2 bases; unmatched bases: 5. The CDR3 sequence is CAWSPDRGTYEQYF. The CDR3 DNA reads TGTGCCTGGAGTCCAGACAGGGGTACCTACGAGCAGTACTTC.

The CDR3 region is CASTVDSSYEQYF. Written as DNA, the CDR3 is TGTGCCAGCACCGTCGACAGTTCCTACGAGCAGTACTTC. The chain is built from TRBV5-4 and TRBJ2-7; D may be TRBD1 (5 bases). CDR1 and CDR2 from the germline V gene are SGHNT and YYREEE (reference sequence). Between the trimmed V and J ends, which lost 6 bases and 1 base, there was a span of 11 bases. The CDR3 extends over 13 amino acids. The full variable domain, in which reference TRBV5-4 and TRBJ2-7 provide the parts outside the CDR3, is ETGVTQSPTHLIKTRGQQVTLRCSSQSGHNTVSWYQQALGQGPQFIFQYYREEENGRGNFPPRFSGLQFPNYSSELNVNALELDDSALYLCASTVDSSYEQYFGPGTRLTVT.

The rearrangement uses TRBV5-4 and TRBJ2-3, with D unclear. Germline CDR1 reads SGHNT; CDR2 reads YYREEE (reference sequence). Trimming pared 7 bases from V and 2 bases from J, leaving 11 bases between. CDR3 size: 13 residues. The CDR3 DNA is TGTGCCAGCCAAAAGTGGGCCACAGATACGCAGTATTTT. Protein sequence: CASQKWATDTQYF.

The V and J genes are TRBV6-6 and TRBJ2-7; D is perhaps TRBD2 (6 bases). Germline values: CDR1 MNHNY, CDR2 SVGAGI (reference sequence). V was pared by 6 bases and J by 0 bases, with 12 bases between. The CDR3 runs 14 residues. CDR3 region: CASSRTGSSYEQYF. DNA of the CDR3: TGTGCCAGCAGCAGGACCGGGAGCTCCTACGAGCAGTACTTC.